This record covers a single T cell receptor beta chain. The V gene lost 0 bases and the J gene lost 4 bases, with 15 bases spanning the gap. There are 16 residues in the CDR3. Germline V lookup: CDR1 LGHDT, CDR2 YNNKEL (reference sequence). Followed longitudinally, the Seattle patients had been enrolled during active infection. This record belongs to a study of blood T cell repertoires in COVID-19. Profiled with immunoSEQ multiplex PCR; TCRdb holds only in-frame clones, not every one. Altogether around 150,000 clones are present, roughly 90% being singletons, with the ten largest covering approximately 5%.

The receptor comes from a man in his thirties or forties with COVID-19, enrolled during active disease. The gene calls are TRBV3-1 (or the pseudogene TRBV3-2) and TRBJ1-2; D unclear. Sequencing input: peripheral blood. CDR3 amino acids: CASSQEARVESYGYTF. The CDR3 bases are TGTGCCAGCAGCCAAGAAGCGAGGGTGGAGAGCTATGGCTACACCTTC.